These 19 T cell receptor beta chains originate from one sample sequenced in a study of shared clonotypes between healthy human individuals. Using immunoSEQ multiplex PCR, the repertoire was profiled, and TCRdb retains in-frame clones only, with some absent. This sample yields approximately 340,000 clones, of which over 70% are seen a single time; 10% belongs to the top ten. The sample taken for sequencing was memory CD4+ T cells sorted from blood. Sample subset: CD45RA-negative fraction. These receptors originate from a man in his thirties or forties in good health.

The rearrangement links TRBV2 to TRBJ2-1, with TRBD1 matching 8 bases. From germline, CDR1 is SNHLY and CDR2 FYNNEI. The length of the CDR3 is 11 residues. V dropped 10 bases and J dropped 12; count of bases not matched to a gene: 8. CDR3 sequence (DNA): TGTGCCATCGAAACCGGGACAGGGCAGTTCTTC. Translation: CAIETGTGQFF.

About this clone: A junction end diverges from the germline sequence, so it may reflect a read error. The chain uses TRBV30 and TRBJ1-2, with no clear D. This CDR3 spans 16 amino acids. CDR1 is GTSNPN, CDR2 SVGIG, per germline (reference sequence). Here the CDR3 DNA reads TGTGCCTGGAGTTTGGCGGGCGGGCGTTCTAAGTATGGCTACACCTTC. Protein product: CAWSLAGGRSKYGYTF.

The genes are TRBV5-1 and TRBJ2-4, with a possible D match to TRBD1 (6 bases). This CDR3 has 13 residues. Trimming pared 0 bases from V and 7 bases from J, leaving 8 bases between. Germline V gives CDR1 SGHRS, CDR2 YFSETQ. In DNA, the CDR3 is TGCGCCAGCAGCTTGGAACAGGGTAACATTCAGTACTTC. It encodes CASSLEQGNIQYF.

The rearrangement uses TRBV6-8 and TRBJ1-6; 7 positions agree with TRBD1. Germline lookup yields CDR1 MNHGY and CDR2 SAAAGT. The trim removed 5 bases at V and 8 bases at J, leaving 6 bases unmatched. The CDR3 is made up of 14 amino acids. The CDR3 sequence: CASSRTGSDSPLHF. CDR3 DNA sequence: TGTGCCAGCAGTAGGACAGGTTCGGATTCACCCCTCCACTTT.

The V call is TRBV5-1, the J call TRBJ2-2, with 9 positions matching TRBD1. The J segment lost 6 bases and the V segment lost 0 bases, leaving 9 bases of the junction unmatched. This CDR3 region has 17 residues. CDR1 is SGHRS, CDR2 YFSETQ, per germline. CDR3 coding DNA: TGCGCCAGCAGCTTGGCCTACAGGGGGCGCTCGTCCGGGGAGCTGTTTTTT. It codes for CASSLAYRGRSSGELFF.

This chain uses TRBV9 with TRBJ2-7, with 9 bases identical to TRBD1. The CDR3 covers 14 residues. Per the germline V gene, CDR1 is SGDLS and CDR2 is YYNGEE. V shed 10 bases, J shed 4 bases, and the junction held 12 bases outside the gene matches. The CDR3 DNA is TGTGCCTCCTCCCCCGGGACAGGGATTTACGAGCAGTACTTC. Its protein product is CASSPGTGIYEQYF.

The rearrangement uses TRBV6-6 and TRBJ2-1, with 12 nucleotides matching TRBD2. This CDR3 contains 15 residues. Germline CDR1 is MNHNY and CDR2 is SVGAGI (reference sequence). The V gene end was trimmed by 6 bases and the J gene end by 5 bases; junction bases not matched to a gene: 5. The DNA of the CDR3 is TGTGCCAGCAGCTCTGGACTAGCGGGGAACAATGAGCAGTTCTTC. Protein product: CASSSGLAGNNEQFF.

This chain uses TRBV5-4 with TRBJ1-1; D gene unclear. Looked up from germline, CDR1 is SGHNT and CDR2 is YYREEE (reference sequence). The V and J ends lost 0 bases and 3 bases respectively, with 12 bases between them. This CDR3 is built from 15 residues. The CDR3 loop reads CASSLVGYGDTEAFF. The CDR3 DNA reads TGTGCCAGCAGCTTGGTCGGGTACGGGGACACTGAAGCTTTCTTT.

V usage is TRBV4-3 and J usage is TRBJ2-1; 15 bases are shared with TRBD2. V lost 5 bases to trimming and J lost 8 bases; unmatched junction nucleotides: 16. The CDR3 runs to 19 residues. CDR1 and CDR2 from the germline V gene are LGHNA and YSLEER. DNA of the CDR3: TGCGCCAGCAGCTACCAACCGTTAGGACTAGCGGGAGGGATCCATGAGCAGTTCTTC. Protein sequence: CASSYQPLGLAGGIHEQFF.

This clone has a single count. A much larger clone lies a single base off, so this may be a read error. At the DNA level, this CDR3 is encoded by other sequences in the same sample as well. The chain employs TRBV5-1 and TRBJ1-1; D gene unclear. CDR3 length equals 15 residues. Per germline, CDR1 SGHRS and CDR2 YFSETQ. In DNA form, the CDR3 reads TGCGCCAGCAGCTTGGCCCCGGGGATGAACACTGAGGCTTTCTTT. Translating gives CASSLAPGMNTEAFF.

The chain is built from TRBV15 and TRBJ2-7, with 9 bases lining up with TRBD1. Germline V CDR1 and CDR2: LNHNV, YYDKDF (reference sequence). The trim removed 3 bases at V and 7 bases at J, leaving 10 bases unmatched. This CDR3 comprises 15 residues. The CDR3 nucleotides read TGTGCCACCAGCAGTAACCGGGACAGGGCCGGTGAGCAGTACTTC. This translates into CATSSNRDRAGEQYF.

The chain employs TRBV5-6 and TRBJ1-4; D ambiguous. V lost 3 bases and J 0 bases, leaving 12 bases between the germline ends. The CDR3 consists of 16 residues. Germline V gene lookup returns CDR1 SGHDT and CDR2 YYEEEE. CDR3 DNA: TGTGCCAGCAGCTCCATCGGGGATGCAACTAATGAAAAACTGTTTTTT. It yields the protein CASSSIGDATNEKLFF. Supplemented by reference TRBV5-6 and TRBJ1-4, the full variable domain reads DAGVTQSPTHLIKTRGQQVTLRCSPKSGHDTVSWYQQALGQGPQFIFQYYEEEERQRGNFPDRFSGHQFPNYSSELNVNALLLGDSALYLCASSSIGDATNEKLFFGSGTQLSVL.

The chain employs TRBV7-8 and TRBJ1-2; D not certain. In germline, CDR1 is SGHVS, CDR2 FQNEAQ. V gave up 5 bases and J gave up 7 bases, with 8 bases separating them. The CDR3 extends over 11 amino acids. For the CDR3, the DNA is TGTGCCAGCAGCCCCGGTTTTGGCTACACCTTC. Amino acid sequence: CASSPGFGYTF.

V gene TRBV19 combines with J gene TRBJ1-5; 7 nucleotides match TRBD1. From germline, CDR1 is LNHDA and CDR2 SQIVND (reference sequence). The junction had 6 bases not matched to a gene; V was cut back by 8 bases and J by 5 bases. The CDR3 has 13 amino acids. The CDR3 protein is CASEGTEYQPQHF. The DNA for the CDR3 is TGTGCCAGTGAGGGGACAGAGTATCAGCCCCAGCATTTT.

The chain carries TRBV6-6 and TRBJ1-2; 8 bases match TRBD1. This CDR3 is built from 14 residues. The V and J ends lost 6 bases and 2 bases, in that order; junction bases with no gene match: 5. Germline V gene data show CDR1 as MNHNY and CDR2 as SVGAGI (reference sequence). The CDR3 DNA is TGTGCCAGCAGACTAGGACAGGGAAACTATGGCTACACCTTC. It yields the protein CASRLGQGNYGYTF.

The chain is built from TRBV29-1 and TRBJ2-7; TRBD2 aligns across 7 bases. CDR3 length equals 14 residues. Unmatched junction bases numbered 12, after V lost 6 bases and J lost 4 bases. From germline, CDR1 is SQVTM and CDR2 ANQGSEA. This CDR3 reads CSVIEGGRVYEQYF. Written as DNA, the CDR3 is TGCAGCGTGATAGAGGGCGGGAGAGTTTACGAGCAGTACTTC.

This sequence joins TRBV7-8 and TRBJ2-1; the D gene is possibly TRBD1 (5 bases). Trimming cost V 1 base and J 4 bases, with 20 bases left between them. The CDR3 length is 18 residues. Per the germline V gene, CDR1 is SGHVS and CDR2 is FQNEAQ. CDR3 residues: CASSLDRNPRARYNEQFF. The CDR3 DNA sequence: TGTGCCAGCAGCTTAGACCGTAACCCCAGGGCTCGTTACAATGAGCAGTTCTTC.

The chain joins TRBV15 to TRBJ2-1, with 8 bases that match TRBD2. The V gene's germline CDR1 is LNHNV and CDR2 YYDKDF (reference sequence). Losses at the gene ends were 2 bases for V and 9 bases for J; bases not matched to a gene: 3. CDR3 size: 13 residues. The CDR3 bases are TGTGCCACCAGCAGACGGGAGGGAAGTGAGCAGTTCTTC. Amino acids: CATSRREGSEQFF.

The V gene is TRBV4-2, the J gene TRBJ2-1, with D perhaps TRBD2 (6 bases). This CDR3 has 16 residues. Germline V gene data show CDR1 as LGHNA and CDR2 as YNFKEQ. Deletions cut 0 bases from V and 3 bases from J, with 12 bases between. The chain's CDR3 is CASSQEEAGNYNEQFF. As DNA, the CDR3 is TGTGCCAGCAGCCAAGAAGAGGCGGGGAACTACAATGAGCAGTTCTTC.